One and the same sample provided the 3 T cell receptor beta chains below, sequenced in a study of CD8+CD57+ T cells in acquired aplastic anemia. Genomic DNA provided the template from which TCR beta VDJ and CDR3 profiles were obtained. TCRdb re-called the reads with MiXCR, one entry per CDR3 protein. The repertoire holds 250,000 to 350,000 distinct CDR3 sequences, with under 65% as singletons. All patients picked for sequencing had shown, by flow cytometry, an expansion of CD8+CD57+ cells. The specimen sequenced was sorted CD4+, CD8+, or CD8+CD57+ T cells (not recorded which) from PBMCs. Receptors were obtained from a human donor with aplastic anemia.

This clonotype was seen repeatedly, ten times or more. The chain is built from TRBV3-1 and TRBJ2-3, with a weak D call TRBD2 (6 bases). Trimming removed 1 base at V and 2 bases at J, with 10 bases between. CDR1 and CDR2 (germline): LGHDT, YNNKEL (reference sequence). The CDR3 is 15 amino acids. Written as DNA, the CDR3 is TGTGCCAGCAGCCAAGTTCGACTAGTCACAGATACGCAGTATTTT. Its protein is CASSQVRLVTDTQYF.

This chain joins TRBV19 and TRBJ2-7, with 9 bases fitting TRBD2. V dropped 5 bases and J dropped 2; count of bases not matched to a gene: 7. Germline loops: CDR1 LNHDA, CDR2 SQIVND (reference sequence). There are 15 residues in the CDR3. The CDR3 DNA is TGTGCCAGTAGTCCTAGCGGGACGAGGACCTACGAGCAGTACTTC. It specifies CASSPSGTRTYEQYF.

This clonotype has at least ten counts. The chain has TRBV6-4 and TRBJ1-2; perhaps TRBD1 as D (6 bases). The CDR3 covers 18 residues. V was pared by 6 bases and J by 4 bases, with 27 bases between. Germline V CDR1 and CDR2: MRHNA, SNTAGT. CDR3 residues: CASSAPRGGRFPSYGYTF. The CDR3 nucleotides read TGTGCCAGCAGCGCACCTAGAGGGGGGCGGTTCCCCTCCTATGGCTACACCTTC.